This T cell receptor (beta chain) was recorded in a study of blood T cell repertoires in COVID-19. Study in general: Material from acute and convalescent COVID-19 was sourced from the United States, Italy and Spain. In each case, the material was cDNA or gDNA derived from T cells, B-cell-depleted T cells, or PBMCs.

In the source study's methods: How many nucleated cells were present was estimated from reference gene primer amplification. The data were produced by immunoSEQ multiplex PCR, yet TCRdb's version contains in-frame clones alone and is incomplete. The DNA was the basis for D and trimming; V, J and clone size are from that table. The data hold around 220,000 clones, with about nine tenths observed a single time. Trimming cost V 0 bases and J 8 bases; bases outside gene matches: 13. In germline, CDR1 is SGHNT, CDR2 YENEEA. CDR3 size: 18 residues. Sequenced input: peripheral blood. The sequence was obtained from a woman aged 45 to 65 with acute or convalescent COVID-19. The gene calls are TRBV11-3 and TRBJ2-1; 10 bases fit TRBD2. The CDR3 loop reads CASSLDPILAGALHEQFF. DNA for the CDR3: TGTGCCAGCAGCTTAGATCCAATTCTAGCGGGGGCCCTACATGAGCAGTTCTTC.